This T cell receptor beta chain appears in the sequencing data of a study of T-cell reconstitution after alpha-beta-depleted transplantation in children. Study findings and constraints: Most T-cell counts and diversity one year after the transplant came from T cells that were newly produced.

This clonotype was found a few times. Its antigen is unknown. Per germline, CDR1 SGHTA and CDR2 FQGNSA. There are 14 residues in the CDR3. The V and J ends lost 5 bases and 2 bases respectively, with 10 bases between them. Unique molecular identifiers were incorporated when the TCRbeta library was constructed. TCRdb analysed the PCR reads with MiXCR anew, one entry per CDR3 protein. The sample lists approximately 110,000 distinct CDR3 sequences; approximately 22% were seen once. This chain links TRBV7-2 with TRBJ1-5; a weak D match, TRBD1 (5 bases). This receptor was taken from a male patient between 2 and 10 years old who had a stem cell transplant for chronic granulomatous disease, so the T cells may come from the graft donor. This specimen was PBMCs, mostly from graft donor cells, taken 180 days after TCRalphabeta/CD19-depleted stem cell transplant. The CDR3 nucleotides are TGTGCCAGCAGCGGGGGTCGGCGCAATCAGCCCCAGCATTTT. This gives the protein CASSGGRRNQPQHF.